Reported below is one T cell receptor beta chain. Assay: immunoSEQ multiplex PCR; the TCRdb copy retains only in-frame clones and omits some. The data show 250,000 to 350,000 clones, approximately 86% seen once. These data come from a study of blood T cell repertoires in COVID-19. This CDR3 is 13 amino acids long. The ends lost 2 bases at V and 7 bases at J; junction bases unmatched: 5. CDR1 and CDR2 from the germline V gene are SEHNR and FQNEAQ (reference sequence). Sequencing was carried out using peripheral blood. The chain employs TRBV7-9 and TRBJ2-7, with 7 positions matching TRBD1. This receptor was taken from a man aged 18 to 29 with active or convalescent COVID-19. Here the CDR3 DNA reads TGTGCCAGCAGCTTAACAGGGGTACGGGAGCAGTACTTC. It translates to CASSLTGVREQYF.